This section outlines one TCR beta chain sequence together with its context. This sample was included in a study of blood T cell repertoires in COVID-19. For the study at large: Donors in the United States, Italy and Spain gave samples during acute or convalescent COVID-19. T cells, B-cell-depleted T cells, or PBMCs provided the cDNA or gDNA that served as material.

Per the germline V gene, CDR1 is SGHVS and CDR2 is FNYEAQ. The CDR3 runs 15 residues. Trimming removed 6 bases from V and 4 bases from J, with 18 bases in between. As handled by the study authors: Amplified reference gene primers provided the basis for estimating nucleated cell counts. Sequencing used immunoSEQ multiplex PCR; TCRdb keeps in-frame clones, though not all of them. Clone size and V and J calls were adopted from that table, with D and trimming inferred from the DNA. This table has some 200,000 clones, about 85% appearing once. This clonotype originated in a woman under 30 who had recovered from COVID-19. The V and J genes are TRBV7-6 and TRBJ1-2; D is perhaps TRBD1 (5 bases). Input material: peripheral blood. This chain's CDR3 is CASSLSGDGSYGYTF. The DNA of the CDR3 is TGTGCCAGCAGTCTGTCGGGGGACGGTAGCTATGGCTACACCTTC. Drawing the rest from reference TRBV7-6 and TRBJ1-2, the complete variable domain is GAGVSQSPRYKVTKRGQDVALRCDPISGHVSLYWYRQALGQGPEFLTYFNYEAQQDKSGLPNDRFSAERPEGSISTLTIQRTEQRDSAMYRCASSLSGDGSYGYTFGSGTRLTVV.